This T cell receptor (beta chain) was sequenced during a study of T-cell memory formation after mild COVID-19 (dated by TCRdb to 2020 to 2023). In the study overall: TCR sequence clusters from the two donors were found to be largely donor specific. In a couple of donors, T-cell clones that expanded and contracted after mild COVID-19 were tracked by sequencing TCRalpha and TCRbeta repertoires over time. The cohort was made up of two young adult volunteers, one female and one male, who were previously healthy. What the research found in general, with its limitations: Contracting CD4+ clones appeared mostly in the CM and EM memory subsets, whereas CD8+ clones were enriched in EMRA. Balanced CD4/CD8 phenotypes were observed for clones contracting from day 15 to 85, whereas a bias towards CD4+ was observed for a second wave of clones expanding from day 15 to 37. The study included only a couple of mild cases, and larger cohorts that include severe cases with pre-infection samples were judged to be necessary. Some responding clones were detected in pre-infection memory, suggesting pre-existing cross-reactive memory T cells joined the SARS-CoV-2 response. SARS-CoV-2 specificity was not confirmed for the second-wave clones peaking on day 37.

Ficoll-Paque density gradient centrifugation was used to isolate PBMCs. Including the terminal cysteine and phenylalanine, the CDR3 comprises 14 residues. Of all the DNA, just the CDR3 is kept, 42 bases in frame from base 1. About this clonotype: The target of this receptor is not known. It has no much larger one-base neighbor in the sample; base qualities were not kept.

The sample was run on an Illumina NovaSeq 6000. TCRalpha and TCRbeta cDNA libraries were built by 5'RACE with constant-segment primers, adding sample barcodes and unique molecular identifiers. RNA was extracted from every sample with Trizol reagent. Amplification of the libraries took two PCR steps, and the second step added a second sample barcode plus Illumina TruSeq adapters. Libraries were sequenced on an Illumina NovaSeq with 2 x 150 bp paired-end reads. In the original analysis: The reads were demultiplexed and collapsed into UMI-guided consensus sequences using migec v1.2.7. Using mixcr v2.1.11, UMI consensuses were aligned to TRA and TRB V and J templates and then assembled into clonotypes. A clonotype was counted as expanded or contracted only if both edgeR and NoisET called the change significant, with noise models trained on biological replicates. For edgeR calls, a false discovery rate-adjusted p below 0.01 and a log2 fold-change threshold of 1 were applied. PCA with hierarchical clustering of max-normalized trajectories of the 1000 most abundant clonotypes was used as exploratory dynamics analysis. Separately sequenced CD4+ and CD8+ repertoires were used to assign the CD4 or CD8 phenotype of responding clones. TCRdb itself trimmed the public reads at Q25 with fastp, ran MiXCR and retained productive beta chains. Rows are unified per CDR3 protein, each entry keeping the most common DNA and genes. TCRdb, not the authors, supplied the V and J calls. The sample data list 300,000 to 400,000 distinct CDR3 sequences, and 13% of these were observed just once. 20% to 25% of the sample belongs to the ten largest clones.

The sequence derives from a young man who had mild COVID-19 (a few samples of this study predate the infection). The sample titles of this study are shuffled in the database, so cell type and time point are left out; the donor was told from shared clones. The V and J segments used are TRBV21-1 and TRBJ2-3; TRBD1 is the table's D call and was not checked against the DNA. TRBV21-1 is recorded as a pseudogene. Sequencing was done on a sample of PBMCs or a T cell subset sorted from them (not recorded which). The nucleotide sequence reads TGTGCCAGCAAGGTGGACAAGGGGACAGATACGCAGTATTTT. The resulting protein is CASKVDKGTDTQYF.